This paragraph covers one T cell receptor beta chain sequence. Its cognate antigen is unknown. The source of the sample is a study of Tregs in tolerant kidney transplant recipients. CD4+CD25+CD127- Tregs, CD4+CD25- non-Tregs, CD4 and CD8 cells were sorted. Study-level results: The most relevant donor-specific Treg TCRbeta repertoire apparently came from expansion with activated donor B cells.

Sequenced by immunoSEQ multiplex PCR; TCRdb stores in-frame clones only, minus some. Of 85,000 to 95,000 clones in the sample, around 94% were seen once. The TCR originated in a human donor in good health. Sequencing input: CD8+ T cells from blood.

The DNA for the CDR3 is TGTGCCAGCAGCTTAGCCCGGGCAGGGGGCCACAGCTATGGCTACACCTTC. This translates into CASSLARAGGHSYGYTF. The rearrangement joins TRBV7-9 to TRBJ1-2, with 8 bases fitting TRBD1. The V and J ends lost 0 bases and 4 bases, in that order; junction bases with no gene match: 10. This CDR3 has 17 residues. Germline V lookup: CDR1 SEHNR, CDR2 FQNEAQ (reference sequence).